Below, 21 T cell receptor beta chains from the same sample are listed, as sequenced in a study of cytomegalovirus exposure and HLA in healthy donors. A multiplex PCR was run with 60 Vbeta primers and 13 Jbeta primers. Generated by immunoSEQ multiplex PCR, the TCRdb table keeps only in-frame clones and is missing some. The sample lists about 280,000 clones, about 87% occurring once. Sequencing used PBMCs. The receptor set was obtained from a woman aged 18-29 years in good health and CMV-seronegative.

The V call is TRBV7-2, the J call TRBJ2-2, with TRBD1 matching over 7 bases. This CDR3 comprises 16 residues. Trimming took 5 bases from V and 2 from J; bases not matched to a gene: 8. In germline, CDR1 is SGHTA, CDR2 FQGNSA. DNA for the CDR3: TGTGCCAGCAGCCCACAAGGGACAGCTAACACCGGGGAGCTGTTTTTT. Encoded protein: CASSPQGTANTGELFF.

The chain couples TRBV6-5 to TRBJ1-2; D is perhaps TRBD1 (5 bases). Germline CDR1 reads MNHEY; CDR2 reads SVGAGI. Deletions cut 5 bases from V and 4 bases from J, with 17 bases between. The CDR3 is 15 residues long. DNA for the CDR3: TGTGCCAGCAGTCGCTTTGACAGAGAGAGCTATGGCTACACCTTC. Translating gives CASSRFDRESYGYTF.

V and J are TRBV12-5 and TRBJ2-2; 8 positions match TRBD2. The germline CDR1 and CDR2 sequences are LGHNT and FRNRAP. The junction had 14 bases not matched to a gene; V was cut back by 3 bases and J by 5 bases. The CDR3 covers 18 residues. CDR3 loop: CASGFSSGGAPRTGELFF. The CDR3 nucleotides are TGTGCTAGTGGTTTCTCGAGCGGGGGAGCCCCAAGGACCGGGGAGCTGTTTTTT. The whole variable domain, remainder taken from reference TRBV12-5 and TRBJ2-2, is DARVTQTPRHKVTEMGQEVTMRCQPILGHNTVFWYRQTMMQGLELLAYFRNRAPLDDSGMPKDRFSAEMPDATLATLKIQPSEPRDSAVYFCASGFSSGGAPRTGELFFGEGSRLTVL.

J is TRBJ1-4 and V is TRBV5-4, with 9 bases fitting TRBD1. This CDR3 comprises 15 residues. Germline CDR1 and CDR2: SGHNT and YYREEE (reference sequence). V lost 0 bases and J lost 7; bases outside the gene matches: 4. CDR3 DNA sequence: TGTGCCAGCAGCTTGGAACAGGGGGCAGGTGAAAAACTGTTTTTT. Translated: CASSLEQGAGEKLFF.

The V call is TRBV5-1, the J call TRBJ2-1; 15 nucleotides match TRBD2. The CDR3 loop spans 16 amino acids. CDR1 is SGHRS, CDR2 YFSETQ, per germline. The ends lost 4 bases at V and 7 bases at J; junction bases unmatched: 6. CDR3 coding DNA: TGCGCCAGCAGCCCTGGACTAGCGGGGGGGCGAAATGAGCAGTTCTTC. This codes for CASSPGLAGGRNEQFF.

The J gene is TRBJ1-3, the V gene TRBV28, with D maybe TRBD1 (5 bases). The V end lost 2 bases, the J end lost 2 bases, and 22 bases lay between the germline ends. The CDR3 covers 19 residues. Germline CDR1 reads MDHEN; CDR2 reads SYDVKM. The DNA for the CDR3 is TGTGCCAGCAGTTTACCCCTTTTCCGGCAGGGCGCCCCTGGAAACACCATATATTTT. It encodes CASSLPLFRQGAPGNTIYF.

This chain connects TRBV7-6 to TRBJ2-7, with 7 positions matching TRBD1. Trimming removed 5 bases from V and 1 base from J; junction bases left unmatched: 8. Germline values: CDR1 SGHVS, CDR2 FNYEAQ. The CDR3 consists of 15 residues. CDR3 residues: CASSAGQAMSYEQYF. The CDR3, as DNA: TGTGCCAGCAGCGCAGGACAGGCTATGTCCTACGAGCAGTACTTC. The full variable domain, its missing parts supplied by reference TRBV7-6 and TRBJ2-7, is GAGVSQSPRYKVTKRGQDVALRCDPISGHVSLYWYRQALGQGPEFLTYFNYEAQQDKSGLPNDRFSAERPEGSISTLTIQRTEQRDSAMYRCASSAGQAMSYEQYFGPGTRLTVT.

The chain has TRBV5-6 and TRBJ2-5, with TRBD2 identical over 7 bases. V was pared by 1 base and J by 5 bases, with 14 bases of the junction left unmatched. The CDR3 contains 17 residues. Germline V gives CDR1 SGHDT, CDR2 YYEEEE. Written as DNA, the CDR3 is TGTGCCAGCAGCTTGTACGTATGGGGAGGGGCCTGGGAGACCCAGTACTTC. This translates into CASSLYVWGGAWETQYF.

This chain uses TRBV7-2 with TRBJ1-4, with 8 nucleotides matching TRBD1. The CDR3 spans 15 residues. CDR1 SGHTA and CDR2 FQGNSA come from the germline V gene. V lost 6 bases and J lost 4; bases outside the gene matches: 7. This chain's CDR3 is CASSEQGVFNEKLFF. The CDR3 DNA is TGTGCCAGCAGTGAACAGGGGGTATTTAATGAAAAACTGTTTTTT.

The rearrangement uses TRBV2 and TRBJ1-3; TRBD1 is a possible D gene (5 bases). Germline-derived CDR1 and CDR2 are SNHLY and FYNNEI. The CDR3 is made up of 13 amino acids. V was pared by 10 bases and J by 1 base, with 11 bases between. The DNA for the CDR3 is TGTGCCATCTGGACACCTTCTGGAAACACCATATATTTT. As protein: CAIWTPSGNTIYF.

The chain links TRBV19 to TRBJ2-1; 15 nucleotides agree with TRBD2. With 5 bases clipped from V and 10 bases from J, the junction kept 6 bases outside the gene matches. The CDR3 extends over 15 amino acids. Per the germline V gene, CDR1 is LNHDA and CDR2 is SQIVND (reference sequence). The CDR3 loop is CASSSAGTSGGEQFF. The CDR3 DNA reads as TGTGCCAGTAGTTCCGCCGGGACTAGCGGGGGGGAGCAGTTCTTC.

This clone was counted a single time. V and J are TRBV5-4 and TRBJ2-2, with 11 bases identical to TRBD2. Trimming took 4 bases from V and 8 from J; bases not matched to a gene: 10. The CDR3 sequence is 16 residues long. Germline values: CDR1 SGHNT, CDR2 YYREEE (reference sequence). DNA of the CDR3: TGTGCCAGCAGCCCCTGGTTAGCGGGGGGGAAGGGGGAGCTGTTTTTT. This encodes CASSPWLAGGKGELFF. The full variable domain, its missing parts supplied by reference TRBV5-4 and TRBJ2-2, is ETGVTQSPTHLIKTRGQQVTLRCSSQSGHNTVSWYQQALGQGPQFIFQYYREEENGRGNFPPRFSGLQFPNYSSELNVNALELDDSALYLCASSPWLAGGKGELFFGEGSRLTVL.

This chain joins TRBV2 and TRBJ2-7, with 12 bases lining up with TRBD2. The length of the CDR3 is 14 residues. The V gene end was trimmed by 6 bases and the J gene end by 5 bases; junction bases not matched to a gene: 5. From germline, CDR1 is SNHLY and CDR2 FYNNEI. Here the CDR3 DNA reads TGTGCCAGCAGGCTAGCGGGGGGGCTGGACGAGCAGTACTTC. Amino acid sequence: CASRLAGGLDEQYF.

The chain recombines TRBV19 with TRBJ2-5, with 8 bases identical to TRBD1. Germline V gene lookup returns CDR1 LNHDA and CDR2 SQIVND (reference sequence). The CDR3 contains 13 residues. Losses at the gene ends were 5 bases for V and 4 bases for J; bases not matched to a gene: 3. CDR3 nucleotides: TGTGCCAGTAGTGTCGGACAGGGAGAGACCCAGTACTTC. It codes for CASSVGQGETQYF. The full variable domain, completed using reference TRBV19 and TRBJ2-5, is DGGITQSPKYLFRKEGQNVTLSCEQNLNHDAMYWYRQDPGQGLRLIYYSQIVNDFQKGDIAEGYSVSREKKESFPLTVTSAQKNPTAFYLCASSVGQGETQYFGPGTRLLVL.

The rearrangement uses TRBV19 and TRBJ1-1; TRBD1 agrees at 10 bases. CDR3 length: 15 residues. From germline, CDR1 is LNHDA and CDR2 SQIVND (reference sequence). V dropped 6 bases and J dropped 1; count of bases not matched to a gene: 5. The CDR3 sequence: CASSDRGRGNTEAFF. The CDR3, as DNA: TGTGCCAGTAGCGACAGGGGGCGCGGGAACACTGAAGCTTTCTTT.

The chain is built from TRBV25-1 and TRBJ2-5, with a possible D match to TRBD2 (6 bases). CDR3 length: 15 amino acids. V was cut by 3 bases and J by 6 bases, with 17 bases left in between. Germline values: CDR1 MGHDK, CDR2 SYGVNS. The CDR3 protein is CASSDSRRDGKTQYF. As DNA, the CDR3 is TGTGCCAGCAGTGATTCGCGGCGGGACGGGAAGACCCAGTACTTC.

The J gene is TRBJ2-7, the V gene TRBV28; perhaps TRBD1 as D (6 bases). This CDR3 region has 14 residues. Germline V gene sequence: CDR1 MDHEN, CDR2 SYDVKM. The V gene lost 6 bases and the J gene lost 5 bases, with 17 bases spanning the gap. The chain's CDR3 is CASRTGNLLDEQYF. CDR3 coding DNA: TGTGCCAGCAGGACAGGTAATCTTCTGGACGAGCAGTACTTC. The whole variable domain, filled in from reference TRBV28 and TRBJ2-7, reads DVKVTQSSRYLVKRTGEKVFLECVQDMDHENMFWYRQDPGLGLRLIYFSYDVKMKEKGDIPEGYSVSREKKERFSLILESASTNQTSMYLCASRTGNLLDEQYFGPGTRLTVT.

The chain links TRBV28 to TRBJ2-3; D unclear. CDR3 length: 11 residues. With 6 bases removed from V and 2 bases from J, the gap between germline ends came to 3 bases. Germline lookup yields CDR1 MDHEN and CDR2 SYDVKM. The chain's CDR3 is CASSNTDTQYF. The CDR3 DNA reads as TGTGCCAGCAGCAACACAGATACGCAGTATTTT. Using reference TRBV28 and TRBJ2-3 for the parts outside the CDR3, the full variable domain is DVKVTQSSRYLVKRTGEKVFLECVQDMDHENMFWYRQDPGLGLRLIYFSYDVKMKEKGDIPEGYSVSREKKERFSLILESASTNQTSMYLCASSNTDTQYFGPGTRLTVL.

J is TRBJ2-5 and V is TRBV27; the match to TRBD2 covers 7 bases. The DNA end is more similar to TRBJ2-7, so the J call may be wrong. There are 14 residues in the CDR3. Germline lookup yields CDR1 MNHEY and CDR2 SMNVEV (reference sequence). CDR3 DNA sequence: TGTGCCAGCAGTTTCCAGGGAGGGGTGGCCGAGCAGTACTTC. Amino acid sequence: CASSFQGGVAEQYF.

The rearrangement links TRBV2 to TRBJ1-4; D unclear. CDR1 SNHLY and CDR2 FYNNEI come from the germline V gene. Deletions cut 8 bases from V and 0 bases from J, with 10 bases between. The CDR3 is 14 amino acids. The chain's CDR3 is CASRTPPTNEKLFF. For the CDR3, the DNA is TGTGCCAGCCGAACACCGCCAACTAATGAAAAACTGTTTTTT.

This sequence joins TRBV10-1 and TRBJ2-3; 11 bases map to TRBD2. The CDR3 covers 15 residues. The germline CDR1 and CDR2 sequences are WNHNN and SYGVQD (reference sequence). The V segment lost 2 bases and the J segment 3 bases; nucleotides outside the gene matches: 1. The CDR3 sequence is CASSEGTSGTDTQYF. As DNA, the CDR3 is TGCGCCAGCAGTGAGGGGACTAGCGGAACAGATACGCAGTATTTT.